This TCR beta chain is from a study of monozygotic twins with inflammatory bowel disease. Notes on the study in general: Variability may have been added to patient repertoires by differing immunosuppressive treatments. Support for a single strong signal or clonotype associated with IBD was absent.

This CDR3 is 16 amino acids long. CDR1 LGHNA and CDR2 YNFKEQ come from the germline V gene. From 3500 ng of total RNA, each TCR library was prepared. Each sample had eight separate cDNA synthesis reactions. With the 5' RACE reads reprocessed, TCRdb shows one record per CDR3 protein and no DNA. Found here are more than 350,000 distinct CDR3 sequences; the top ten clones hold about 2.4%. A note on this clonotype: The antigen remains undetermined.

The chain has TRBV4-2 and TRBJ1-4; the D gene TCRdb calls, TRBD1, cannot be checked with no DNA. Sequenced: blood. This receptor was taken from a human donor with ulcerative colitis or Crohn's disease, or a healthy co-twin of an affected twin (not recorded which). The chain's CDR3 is CASCRQGRPSEEKLFF.